A selection of T cell receptor beta chains follows, all from one sample in a study of T-cell reconstitution after alpha-beta-depleted transplantation in children. One entry per CDR3 protein, called by TCRdb with MiXCR from the PCR reads. The data contain about 980,000 distinct CDR3 sequences, roughly 29% of them singletons. The sample in question was PBMCs, mostly from graft donor cells, obtained 360 days after TCRalphabeta/CD19-depleted stem cell transplant. All receptors derive from a boy younger than two who had a stem cell transplant for SCID, so the T cells may come from the graft donor. The CDR3 runs from the conserved cysteine through the conserved F or W.

TRBJ2-7 TRBV6-2/TRBV6-3 CASSYLGSTYEQYF
TRBJ2-7 TRBV19 CASSIWDRGPYEQYF
TRBJ2-7 TRBV29-1 CSVEFGRVHEQYF
TRBJ1-1 TRBV12-3/TRBV12-4 CASSPRGILNTEAFF
TRBJ1-5 TRBV12-3/TRBV12-4 CASSTQVSNQPQHF
TRBJ1-2 TRBV5-1 CASSLRGPTDRANYGYTF
TRBJ2-5 TRBV29-1 CSVETVSFQAQYF
TRBJ1-1 TRBV7-9 CASSLGGTGGTEAFF
TRBJ2-3 TRBV15 CATSRDRDRETDTQYF
TRBJ1-1 TRBV5-1 CASSLSSGTGHTEAFF
TRBJ1-1 TRBV12-3/TRBV12-4 CASSWSGTEAFF
TRBJ2-2 TRBV7-2 CASRKGTGDTGELFF
TRBJ2-1 TRBV24-1 CATSDFQAGGLNEQFF
TRBJ2-7 TRBV2 CASSEISLAGGPGLEQYF
TRBJ2-5 TRBV28 CASNINQETQYF
TRBJ2-2 TRBV20-1 CSASSGGAIEGELFF
TRBJ1-4 TRBV29-1 CSVLSGSEKLFF
TRBJ2-5 TRBV15 CATTPSWKWTGETQYF
TRBJ2-1 TRBV15 CATSREGQNYAREQFF
TRBJ1-6 TRBV6-1 CASRQDRQGTNSPLHF
TRBJ1-1 TRBV3-1 CASSQLMMNTEAFF
TRBJ2-7 TRBV18 CASSLRPTYEQYF
TRBJ2-1 TRBV5-1 CASSQSPSGSTYNEQFF
TRBJ2-2 TRBV5-1 CASSPQGGRGNTGELFF
TRBJ2-1 TRBV20-1 CSARVAGVLYNEQFF
TRBJ2-1 TRBV6-5 CASSYSGTALRGEQFF
TRBJ2-5 TRBV3-1 CASSQEPGLAGETQYF
TRBJ1-1 TRBV12-3/TRBV12-4 CSSSIRRTNTEAFF
TRBJ2-5 TRBV10-3 CAISGRDKGETQYF
TRBJ1-1 TRBV29-1 CSVEGLRTGLRNTEAFF
TRBJ2-5 TRBV6-2/TRBV6-3 CASSYSVSGTQYF
TRBJ1-1 TRBV28 CASSSPRGANTEAFF
TRBJ2-1 TRBV6-1 CAGRRDYRGDEQFF
TRBJ2-2 TRBV7-3 CASSLNGVTGELFF